The rows below give T cell receptor beta chains drawn from one sample of a study of cytomegalovirus exposure and HLA in healthy donors. The table came from immunoSEQ multiplex PCR; TCRdb's copy has only in-frame clones and leaves some out. The sample has under 150,000 clones; about 79% are singletons. Sample: PBMCs. These receptors all come from a woman aged 18-30 years in good health and CMV-seronegative. Each CDR3 is given with its conserved first and last residue. The order of the fields is clone size, V gene, D gene, J gene, CDR3 DNA, CDR3 protein. A D gene is named only where the DNA matches it firmly. Clone sizes are given selectively: once, few, many, or a class where the clone is expanded.

>NA|TRBV7-2|NA|TRBJ2-3
TGTGCCAGCAGCTTAGATGGCAAGAGCACAGATACGCAGTATTTT
CASSLDGKSTDTQYF
>NA|TRBV29-1|TRBD2|TRBJ2-3
TGCAGCGTTGCCGGGCTAGCGGGAGGACTTGGGAGCACAGATACGCAGTATTTT
CSVAGLAGGLGSTDTQYF
>NA|TRBV28|TRBD1|TRBJ1-2
TGTGCCAGCAGTCCAACCTCAGACAGGGGGCGGGGCTACACCTTC
CASSPTSDRGRGYTF
>once|TRBV29-1|NA|TRBJ2-1
TGCAGCGTTGACGGGGGAAGGGCCTACAATGAGCAGTTCTTC
CSVDGGRAYNEQFF
>NA|TRBV9|TRBD1|TRBJ2-1
TGTGCCAGCAGCGTAACAGGGGGCGGTGAGCAGTTCTTC
CASSVTGGGEQFF
>NA|TRBV7-8|TRBD2|TRBJ2-5
TGTGCCAGCAGGGTACTAGCGGGGGATAAAGAGACCCAGTACTTC
CASRVLAGDKETQYF
>NA|TRBV29-1|TRBD1|TRBJ1-1
TGCAGCGTTCCGGATCGGGACAGGAACACTGAAGCTTTCTTT
CSVPDRDRNTEAFF
>NA|TRBV7-8|NA|TRBJ2-3
TGTGCCAGCAGCTTAGCCCCTAGCAGAGATACGCAGTATTTT
CASSLAPSRDTQYF
>few|TRBV5-1|TRBD1|TRBJ1-1
TGCGCCAGCAGCTTGGCCAGGGCAGGGGGCACTGAAGCTTTCTTT
CASSLARAGGTEAFF
>NA|TRBV27|TRBD1|TRBJ1-2
TGTGCCAGCAGTCTTCGACAGGGTCTAGGTGGCTACACCTTC
CASSLRQGLGGYTF
>few|TRBV29-1|NA|TRBJ1-1
TGCAGCGTTGAAGCTCGAGTAAACACTGAAGCTTTCTTT
CSVEARVNTEAFF
>NA|TRBV29-1|TRBD1|TRBJ2-3
TGCAGCGTTGAAGGACAGGGGACAGATACGCAGTATTTT
CSVEGQGTDTQYF
>NA|TRBV28|NA|TRBJ1-2
TGTGCCAGCAGTACATGGGACTCTACCAATGGCTACACCTTC
CASSTWDSTNGYTF
>NA|TRBV5-1|NA|TRBJ2-2
TGCGCCAGCAGCTCCAGGGACTTAGCCGTTCCCGGGGAGCTGTTTTTT
CASSSRDLAVPGELFF
>NA|TRBV7-2|TRBD2|TRBJ2-1
TGTGCCAGCAGCTTCCAACCCGGGACTAGCTTGTTCTTC
CASSFQPGTSLFF
>once|TRBV2|TRBD1|TRBJ1-5
TGTGCCAGCAAAAGGGACAGGGAAAGCTATCAGCCCCAGCATTTT
CASKRDRESYQPQHF
>NA|TRBV7-9|NA|TRBJ1-4
TGTGCCTTCCAGGGAGGCGAAAAACTGTTTTTT
CAFQGGEKLFF
>NA|TRBV9|TRBD2|TRBJ2-1
TGTGCCAGCAGCGTTAGCGGGGGGGAGCGAAATGAGCAGTTCTTC
CASSVSGGERNEQFF
>NA|TRBV6-1|NA|TRBJ1-1
TGTGCCAGCAGTGAAAGGAGGGGGGGGTCTTTCTCTGAAGCTTTCTTT
CASSERRGGSFSEAFF
>NA|TRBV6-1|NA|TRBJ2-7
TGTGCCAGCAAGTTAGTCTACGAGCAGTACTTC
CASKLVYEQYF
>NA|TRBV6-5|NA|TRBJ2-7
TGTGCCAGCTGGGACTCCGGGACAGCCTACGAGCAGTACTTC
CASWDSGTAYEQYF
>NA|TRBV6-1|TRBD2|TRBJ2-5
TGTGCCAGCAGCCCCCCTAACGGGGGGCAAGAGACCCAGTACTTC
CASSPPNGGQETQYF
>few|TRBV5-5|NA|TRBJ1-1
TGTGCCAGCACCATTGGGGGGATGAACACTGAAGCTTTCTTT
CASTIGGMNTEAFF
>NA|TRBV5-5|NA|TRBJ1-5
TGTGCCAGCAGCCCGGGAGGACACCAGCCCCAGCATTTT
CASSPGGHQPQHF
>NA|TRBV29-1|NA|TRBJ2-3
TGCAGCGTTGGCCAGCGGTATACAGATACGCAGTATTTT
CSVGQRYTDTQYF
>NA|TRBV4-2|NA|TRBJ1-1
TGTGCCAGCAGCCAAGATCGAACAGGGAACACTGAAGCTTTCTTT
CASSQDRTGNTEAFF
>NA|TRBV4-1|NA|TRBJ1-1
TGCGCCAGCAGCCAAGAATGGGGCAGTGCCCAACGGTCGGGAGCTTTCTTT
CASSQEWGSAQRSGAFF
>NA|TRBV7-9|NA|TRBJ2-5
TGTGCCAGCAGCTTCGCGGGGGAGACCCAGTACTTC
CASSFAGETQYF
>NA|TRBV5-4|TRBD1|TRBJ1-2
TGTGCCAGCAGCATTAACAGGGGGCGACTTTATGGCTACACCTTC
CASSINRGRLYGYTF
>NA|TRBV6-5|NA|TRBJ1-1
TGTGCCAGCAGTTACAGGGGCTTCGACCCGTGGGCTTTCTTT
CASSYRGFDPWAFF
>NA|TRBV5-1|NA|TRBJ1-5
TGCGCCAGCAGCTTGGCAGTGAATCAGCCCCAGCATTTT
CASSLAVNQPQHF
>NA|TRBV18|TRBD2|TRBJ2-1
TGTGCCAGCTCACCACCGAGCGGGAACTCCTACAATGAGCAGTTCTTC
CASSPPSGNSYNEQFF
>few|TRBV6-5|NA|TRBJ2-1
TGTGCCAGCCGTCGAGCCAGGGTAGGGAATGAGCAGTTCTTC
CASRRARVGNEQFF
>NA|TRBV11-2|NA|TRBJ1-4
TGTGCCAGCAGCTTCGAGGGGAGGACTAATGAAAAACTGTTTTTT
CASSFEGRTNEKLFF
>NA|TRBV14|TRBD1|TRBJ1-2
TGTGCCAGCAGCCCGGTGACAGGGATTATCTATGGCTACACCTTC
CASSPVTGIIYGYTF
>NA|TRBV18|NA|TRBJ1-2
TGTGCCAGCTCACTCAGGTCCTCCTCTAACTATGGCTACACCTTC
CASSLRSSSNYGYTF
>few|TRBV5-6|NA|TRBJ1-1
TGTGCCAGCAGCTTTTTCCGGCAGGGTGGGAAAGCTTTCTTT
CASSFFRQGGKAFF
>few|TRBV4-1|NA|TRBJ2-3
TGCGCCAGCAGCCAAGGACAGGTGAGCACAGATACGCAGTATTTT
CASSQGQVSTDTQYF
>NA|TRBV25-1|NA|TRBJ2-7
TGTGCCAGCAGTGACAGGGTCTGGCAGTACTTC
CASSDRVWQYF
>NA|TRBV6-4|NA|TRBJ1-2
TGTGCCAGCAGGGACTCCTACTATGGCTACACCTTC
CASRDSYYGYTF
>NA|TRBV6-5|NA|TRBJ1-1
TGTGCCAGCAGTCCGGCCAGGAGGACTGAAGCTTTCTTT
CASSPARRTEAFF
>few|TRBV9|NA|TRBJ1-2
TGTGCCAGCAGCGTAGCTCTAACGGACTATGGCTACACCTTC
CASSVALTDYGYTF
>few|TRBV19|NA|TRBJ1-1
TGTGCCAGTAGTATAAACAGGGTGAACACTGAAGCTTTCTTT
CASSINRVNTEAFF
>NA|TRBV11-3|TRBD2|TRBJ2-3
TGTGCCAGCAGCTTACTAGCGGTGACGCAGTATTTT
CASSLLAVTQYF
>NA|TRBV6-4|NA|TRBJ1-1
TGTGCCAGCAGTGTGGAGGTGGATAGCGCTGAAGCTTTCTTT
CASSVEVDSAEAFF
>once|TRBV11-3|TRBD2|TRBJ2-2
TGTGCCAGCAGCGGGGGGCTAGCGGGAGGCGGGGAGCTGTTTTTT
CASSGGLAGGGELFF
>NA|TRBV7-8|TRBD2|TRBJ2-5
TGTGCCAGCAGCGACCCTTTACTAGCGGGGGGCAGGGAGACCCAGTACTTC
CASSDPLLAGGRETQYF